The present T cell receptor beta chain was sequenced within a study of sequential checkpoint blockade in melanoma. Study overall: Randomization was 1:1 between first-line nivolumab→ipilimumab and ipilimumab→nivolumab. About two dozen patients had tumor biopsies before treatment and at week 13. TCRbeta immunosequencing was performed on DNA from 91 pretreatment melanoma tumor samples.

As to treatment: randomized to nivolumab then ipilimumab (arm A) or the reverse (arm B). The assay was immunoSEQ multiplex PCR, and TCRdb's table has in-frame clones only and misses some. Of around 6,000 clones listed, 20% to 30% are singletons. The material sequenced was tumor tissue (inferred from file names), taken from a patient given nivolumab and ipilimumab in sequence. The TCR was taken from a human donor with melanoma.

The chain's CDR3 is CASGLAGSTDTQYF. CDR3 DNA: TGTGCCAGCGGGCTAGCGGGAAGCACAGATACGCAGTATTTT. V gene TRBV9 combines with J gene TRBJ2-3; 9 bases match TRBD2. The trim removed 7 bases at V and 0 bases at J, leaving 3 bases unmatched. In germline, CDR1 is SGDLS, CDR2 YYNGEE. The CDR3 length is 14 residues.